The entry that follows covers one T cell receptor (beta chain) sequence. Its antigen is undetermined. Sequenced by immunoSEQ multiplex PCR; TCRdb stores in-frame clones only, minus some. The sample consists of about 5,100 clones, 70% to 80% of them appearing once. This specimen comes from a study of graft-versus-host responses after intestinal transplantation. The wider study: Transplants given to recipients were multivisceral, liver-intestinal, or isolated intestinal.

Findings and caveats of the study: Analysis identified GvH clones in recipient marrow, with some appearing first in ileum or blood. Graft-donor T cell macrochimerism in patients accompanied high graft-versus-host to host-versus-graft clonal ratios in allografts. With peak circulating GvH clone levels came an association with early post-transplant HvG declines.

This CDR3 is 18 amino acids long. This sequence joins TRBV21-1 and TRBJ2-2; the table's D gene call, TRBD1, was not cross checked with the DNA. TRBV21-1 is noted as a pseudogene. Specimen: PBMCs, collected roughly 46 weeks after intestinal transplant. This receptor was identified in a human patient who received an intestinal transplant, so some T cells may come from the graft donor. CDR3 region: CASSALRDREGMTGELFF. The CDR3 nucleotides read TGTGCCAGCAGCGCACTCCGGGACAGGGAGGGGATGACCGGGGAGCTGTTTTTT.